The sequence of this T cell receptor (beta chain) was determined in a study of blood T cell repertoires in COVID-19. This clone was observed once. The junction differs from germline at one of its ends, possibly a read error. Data came from immunoSEQ multiplex PCR; TCRdb stores just in-frame clones and leaves some out. The data contain 250,000 to 300,000 clones, 84% of them singletons. This CDR3 has 16 amino acids. Germline V gives CDR1 SGHRS, CDR2 YFSETQ. Material: PBMCs or T cells enriched from blood (not recorded which). This sequence joins TRBV5-1 and TRBJ1-2; D remains ambiguous. The TCR originated in a man aged 25-45 years with acute COVID-19. The CDR3: CASSLDWAASGYGYTF. The CDR3, as DNA: TGTGCCAGCAGCTTGGACTGGGCAGCCAGTGGCTATGGCTACACCTTC. Variable domain in full (rest from reference TRBV5-1 and TRBJ1-2): KAGVTQTPRYLIKTRGQQVTLSCSPISGHRSVSWYQQTPGQGLQFLFEYFSETQRNKGNFPGRFSGRQFSNSRSEMNVSTLELGDSALYLCASSLDWAASGYGYTFGSGTRLTVV.